Presented here are 24 T cell receptor beta chains from one specimen sequenced in a study of identical twins. TCRdb called the 5' RACE reads again in MiXCR, with one record for every CDR3 protein. In the table there are just under 650,000 distinct CDR3 sequences, around 7.4% of which are singletons. The same sample was also studied in work on yellow fever vaccine responses in identical twins.

Sequenced input: PBMCs. The receptors stem from a woman aged 18-35 years in good health.

In its sample, this clonotype was seen many times. V usage is TRBV5-6 and J usage is TRBJ2-3; D possibly corresponds to TRBD1 (6 bases). CDR3 length: 14 amino acids. In germline, CDR1 is SGHDT, CDR2 YYEEEE. The ends were cut back, 0 bases at V and 9 bases at J, with 14 bases in the middle. Written as DNA, the CDR3 is TGTGCCAGCAGCTTGGCGGGACACCGCCGGACGCAGTATTTT. It codes for CASSLAGHRRTQYF.

This clonotype was seen ten or more times. The chain joins TRBV28 to TRBJ2-2; possibly TRBD2 for D (6 bases). There are 18 residues in the CDR3. Looked up from germline, CDR1 is MDHEN and CDR2 is SYDVKM. Deletions cut 5 bases from V and 0 bases from J, with 19 bases between. CDR3 bases: TGTGCCAGCAGTACCAAAACGCGAGGGACTGCGAACACCGGGGAGCTGTTTTTT. Protein: CASSTKTRGTANTGELFF.

The chain couples TRBV12-3 or TRBV12-4 to TRBJ1-2; TRBD1 matches at 12 bases. The V and J ends lost 7 bases and 5 bases, in that order; junction bases with no gene match: 5. This CDR3 comprises 14 residues. Here the CDR3 reads CASNPGQGAYGYTF. The CDR3 nucleotides read TGTGCCAGCAACCCGGGACAGGGGGCGTATGGCTACACCTTC.

The chain links TRBV6-2 or TRBV6-3 to TRBJ2-3; TRBD2 matches at 8 bases. J gave up 3 bases and V 4 bases, and 6 bases lay outside the gene matches. CDR3 length equals 15 residues. The germline gives CDR1 MNHEY, CDR2 SVGEGT. CDR3 DNA sequence: TGTGCCAGCAGTTGGGAAGTAGCGGGGACAGATACGCAGTATTTT. It is translated as CASSWEVAGTDTQYF.

This clonotype was seen a handful of times. The chain is built from TRBV2 and TRBJ1-2, with D maybe TRBD1 (6 bases). Germline V lookup: CDR1 SNHLY, CDR2 FYNNEI. This CDR3 comprises 12 residues. Deletions cut 6 bases from V and 7 bases from J, with 12 bases between. The CDR3 here is CASRRTEGGYTF. CDR3 sequence (DNA): TGTGCCAGCAGACGGACAGAGGGTGGCTACACCTTC.

This clonotype was seen repeatedly, ten times or more. The chain is built from TRBV7-2 and TRBJ2-1; D remains unclear. Germline V gene lookup returns CDR1 SGHTA and CDR2 FQGNSA. V was clipped by 0 bases and J by 3 bases, with 6 bases between them. The CDR3 length is 14 residues. The CDR3: CASSLAYNYNEQFF. The CDR3 bases are TGTGCCAGCAGCTTAGCTTACAACTACAATGAGCAGTTCTTC. The variable domain in full, with the rest retrieved from reference TRBV7-2 and TRBJ2-1, is GAGVSQSPSNKVTEKGKDVELRCDPISGHTALYWYRQSLGQGLEFLIYFQGNSAPDKSGLPSDRFSAERTGGSVSTLTIQRTQQEDSAVYLCASSLAYNYNEQFFGPGTRLTVL.

This clonotype came up a few times. This chain uses TRBV20-1 with TRBJ1-2; 12 bases match TRBD1. The junction had 6 bases not matched to a gene; V was cut back by 3 bases and J by 4 bases. Per germline, CDR1 DFQATT and CDR2 SNEGSKA (reference sequence). The CDR3 spans 15 residues. The CDR3 DNA is TGCAGTGCTAGTTTGGGACAGGGGGCGACCTATGGCTACACCTTC. Translation gives CSASLGQGATYGYTF.

This chain connects TRBV27 to TRBJ2-1; no clear D. Germline CDR1 is MNHEY and CDR2 is SMNVEV (reference sequence). The germline V and J ends were trimmed by 2 bases and 9 bases, with 23 bases remaining between them. CDR3 length equals 17 residues. The CDR3 protein is CASSLSRRALGYGEQFF. The CDR3 DNA reads as TGTGCCAGCAGTTTAAGTCGTAGAGCGCTGGGGTATGGTGAGCAGTTCTTC.

This clonotype was observed a handful of times. The chain employs TRBV10-3 and TRBJ2-5; the D gene is possibly TRBD2 (5 bases). Germline CDR1 ENHRY, CDR2 SYGVKD. The CDR3 consists of 14 residues. Trimming stripped 2 bases from V and 5 bases from J, with 12 bases between. CDR3 sequence: CAISEDYLDETQYF. The CDR3 DNA is TGTGCCATCAGTGAGGACTATCTCGATGAGACCCAGTACTTC.

This clonotype was picked up a small number of times. This rearrangement joins TRBV15 to TRBJ2-3; 9 nucleotides match TRBD1. The CDR3 contains 16 residues. Germline V CDR1 and CDR2: LNHNV, YYDKDF (reference sequence). With V trimmed by 6 bases and J by 4 bases, 11 bases remained unmatched. The CDR3 protein is CATSPNRGLGADTQYF. In DNA form, the CDR3 reads TGTGCCACCAGTCCTAACAGGGGGCTTGGAGCAGATACGCAGTATTTT.

Ten or more counts support this clonotype. The rearrangement uses TRBV5-1 and TRBJ2-7, with TRBD2 matching over 9 bases. This CDR3 has 16 residues. CDR1 and CDR2 (germline): SGHRS, YFSETQ. The trim removed 4 bases at V and 3 bases at J, leaving 11 bases unmatched. The CDR3: CASSDGTSLRVYEQYF. CDR3 nucleotide sequence: TGCGCCAGCAGCGACGGGACTAGCCTTAGGGTCTACGAGCAGTACTTC.

This clonotype has more than one count but fewer than ten. The chain combines TRBV5-1 with TRBJ2-7; 8 bases map to TRBD1. Germline CDR1 SGHRS, CDR2 YFSETQ. The CDR3 consists of 16 residues. The V and J ends lost 0 bases and 5 bases, in that order; junction bases with no gene match: 10. CDR3 nucleotides: TGCGCCAGCAGCTTGGCCGGAGCAGGGGGCGGGGACGAGCAGTACGTC. Its protein product is CASSLAGAGGGDEQYV.

This clonotype was observed a few times. The gene calls are TRBV10-2 and TRBJ2-1, with D possibly being TRBD1 or TRBD2 (5 bases each). This CDR3 spans 13 amino acids. The ends were cut back, 5 bases at V and 9 bases at J, with 14 bases in the middle. CDR1 and CDR2 (germline): WSHSY, SAAADI. CDR3 amino acids: CASSPGPTGEQFF. The CDR3 coding sequence is TGCGCCAGCAGTCCGGGACCGACCGGTGAGCAGTTCTTC.

V and J are TRBV7-9 and TRBJ2-2, with TRBD1 as a possible D gene (5 bases). The germline gives CDR1 SEHNR, CDR2 FQNEAQ (reference sequence). The CDR3 spans 16 residues. Trimming took off 5 bases at V and 4 bases at J, with 17 bases between the two ends. The CDR3 loop is CASSVLGQITTGELFF. The CDR3 DNA reads TGTGCCAGCAGCGTCCTGGGGCAGATCACCACCGGGGAGCTGTTTTTT.

The J gene is TRBJ2-4, the V gene TRBV2, with TRBD1 as a possible D gene (5 bases). Per germline, CDR1 SNHLY and CDR2 FYNNEI. V lost 6 bases, J lost 8 bases, and 8 bases lay in between. The CDR3 loop spans 11 amino acids. The CDR3 sequence is CASRVGDIQYF. The DNA for the CDR3 is TGTGCCAGCAGGGTAGGGGACATTCAGTACTTC.

In its sample, this clonotype was seen a few times. This sequence joins TRBV5-1 and TRBJ2-1, with 9 nucleotides matching TRBD2. The CDR3 covers 18 residues. Germline values: CDR1 SGHRS, CDR2 YFSETQ. V lost 0 bases to trimming and J lost 5 bases; unmatched junction nucleotides: 12. The CDR3 nucleotides are TGCGCCAGCAGCTTGGCCACGGCTAGCGGGATTTGGGACAATGAGCAGTTCTTC. Protein: CASSLATASGIWDNEQFF.

A few counts support this clonotype. V gene TRBV5-1 combines with J gene TRBJ2-6, with 8 nucleotides matching TRBD1. Losses at the gene ends were 4 bases for V and 4 bases for J; bases not matched to a gene: 10. Germline V lookup: CDR1 SGHRS, CDR2 YFSETQ. The length of the CDR3 is 17 residues. CDR3 coding DNA: TGCGCCAGCAGCCGGAACCAGGGGGCAGGAGGGGCCAACGTCCTGACTTTC. It is translated as CASSRNQGAGGANVLTF. The whole variable domain, filled in from reference TRBV5-1 and TRBJ2-6, reads KAGVTQTPRYLIKTRGQQVTLSCSPISGHRSVSWYQQTPGQGLQFLFEYFSETQRNKGNFPGRFSGRQFSNSRSEMNVSTLELGDSALYLCASSRNQGAGGANVLTFGAGSRLTVL.

V and J are TRBV23-1 and TRBJ2-2; 11 nucleotides align to TRBD1. TRBV23-1 is marked as an open reading frame, function uncertain. The V segment lost 5 bases and the J segment 5 bases; nucleotides outside the gene matches: 10. The CDR3 is 17 residues long. CDR3 nucleotides: TGCGCCAGCAGTTCCCTAAGGACAGGGGGCATGACCGGGGAGCTGTTTTTT. Its translation: CASSSLRTGGMTGELFF.

The table lists this clonotype with a few counts. The rearrangement links TRBV28 to TRBJ2-7; no definite D call. Germline V gene sequence: CDR1 MDHEN, CDR2 SYDVKM. This CDR3 region has 16 residues. Trimming left V 3 bases short and J 2 bases short, with 17 bases between. CDR3 nucleotide sequence: TGTGCCAGCAGTTTCAGCAGGTCCTACCTAGCCTACGAGCAGTACTTC. The encoded protein is CASSFSRSYLAYEQYF.

This chain uses TRBV5-1 with TRBJ2-1; TRBD2 matches at 9 bases. J gave up 2 bases and V 2 bases, and 2 bases lay outside the gene matches. There are 15 residues in the CDR3. Germline CDR1 SGHRS, CDR2 YFSETQ. The DNA of the CDR3 is TGCGCCAGCAGCTTCGCGGGAGGGACCTACAATGAGCAGTTCTTC. Its protein product is CASSFAGGTYNEQFF.

The gene calls are TRBV24-1 and TRBJ2-1; D uncertain. CDR3 length: 11 residues. The V end was cut by 3 bases, the J end by 10 bases, with 6 bases between. Per the germline V gene, CDR1 is KGHDR and CDR2 is SFDVKD. The CDR3 sequence is CATSDKGEQFF. CDR3 bases: TGTGCCACCAGTGATAAAGGGGAGCAGTTCTTC.

This clonotype was seen ten or more times. The rearrangement uses TRBV12-3 or TRBV12-4 and TRBJ1-5; D gene unclear. The CDR3 is 18 residues long. V lost 5 bases and J lost 3, with 23 bases in between. The CDR3 DNA reads TGTGCCAGCAGTCCCCGGTTTCAGGTGTTCACCGACAATCAGCCCCAGCATTTT. The encoded protein is CASSPRFQVFTDNQPQHF.

This clonotype was found many times. The chain links TRBV5-6 to TRBJ1-5; D is possibly TRBD1 (6 bases). V lost 2 bases and J 5 bases, leaving 14 bases between the germline ends. The CDR3 loop spans 15 amino acids. Germline V CDR1 and CDR2: SGHDT, YYEEEE. CDR3 sequence: CASSLGRGVHQPQHF. CDR3 nucleotide sequence: TGTGCCAGCAGCTTAGGCAGGGGAGTACATCAGCCCCAGCATTTT.

This CDR3 is CASSQVDSTDTQYF. CDR3 nucleotide sequence: TGTGCCAGCAGCCAAGTGGATAGCACAGATACGCAGTATTTT. The gene calls are TRBV14 and TRBJ2-3; no reliable D call. The CDR3 is 14 residues long. The V end lost 1 base, the J end lost 0 bases, and 5 bases lay between the germline ends. CDR1 SGHDN and CDR2 FVKESK come from the germline V gene.